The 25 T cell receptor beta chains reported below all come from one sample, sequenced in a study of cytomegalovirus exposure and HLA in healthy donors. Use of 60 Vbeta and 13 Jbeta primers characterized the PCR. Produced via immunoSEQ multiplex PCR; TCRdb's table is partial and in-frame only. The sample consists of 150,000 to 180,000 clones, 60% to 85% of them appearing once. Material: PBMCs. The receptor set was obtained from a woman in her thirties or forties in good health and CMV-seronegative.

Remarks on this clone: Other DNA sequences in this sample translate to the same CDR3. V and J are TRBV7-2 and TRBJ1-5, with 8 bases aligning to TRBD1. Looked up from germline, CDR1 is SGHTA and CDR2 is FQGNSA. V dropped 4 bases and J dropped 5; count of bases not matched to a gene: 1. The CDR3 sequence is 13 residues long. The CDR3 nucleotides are TGTGCCAGCAGCTCACAGGGGGATCAGCCCCAGCATTTT. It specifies CASSSQGDQPQHF.

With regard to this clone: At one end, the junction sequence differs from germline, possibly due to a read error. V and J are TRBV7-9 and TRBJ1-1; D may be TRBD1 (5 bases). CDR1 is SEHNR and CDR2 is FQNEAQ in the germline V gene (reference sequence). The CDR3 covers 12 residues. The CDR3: CSSSIQETEAFF. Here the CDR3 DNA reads TGTTCCAGCAGTATACAGGAGACTGAAGCTTTCTTT. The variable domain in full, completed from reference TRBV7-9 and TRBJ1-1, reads DTGVSQNPRHKITKRGQNVTFRCDPISEHNRLYWYRQTLGQGPEFLTYFQNEAQLEKSRLLSDRFSAERPKGSFSTLEIQRTEQGDSAMYLCSSSIQETEAFFGQGTRLTVV.

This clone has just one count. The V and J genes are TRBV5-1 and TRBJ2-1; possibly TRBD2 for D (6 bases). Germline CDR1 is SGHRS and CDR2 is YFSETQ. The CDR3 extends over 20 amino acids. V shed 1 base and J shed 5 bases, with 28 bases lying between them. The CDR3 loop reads CASSLPIRSPGLRFNNEQFF. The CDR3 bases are TGCGCCAGCAGCTTGCCAATCCGATCCCCGGGACTTAGATTTAACAATGAGCAGTTCTTC. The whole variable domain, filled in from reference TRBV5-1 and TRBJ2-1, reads KAGVTQTPRYLIKTRGQQVTLSCSPISGHRSVSWYQQTPGQGLQFLFEYFSETQRNKGNFPGRFSGRQFSNSRSEMNVSTLELGDSALYLCASSLPIRSPGLRFNNEQFFGPGTRLTVL.

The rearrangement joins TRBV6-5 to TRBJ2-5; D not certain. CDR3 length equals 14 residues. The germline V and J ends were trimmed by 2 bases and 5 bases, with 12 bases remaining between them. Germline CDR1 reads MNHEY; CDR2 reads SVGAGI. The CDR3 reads CASSYSAPGETQYF. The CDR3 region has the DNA TGTGCCAGCAGTTACAGTGCCCCCGGGGAGACCCAGTACTTC.

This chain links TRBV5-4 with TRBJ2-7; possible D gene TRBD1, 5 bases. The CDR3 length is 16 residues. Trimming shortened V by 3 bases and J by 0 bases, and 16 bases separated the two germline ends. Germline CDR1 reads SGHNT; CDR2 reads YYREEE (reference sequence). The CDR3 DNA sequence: TGTGCCAGCAGCTCTAAGGCAGGGCCAAGCTCCTACGAGCAGTACTTC. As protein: CASSSKAGPSSYEQYF.

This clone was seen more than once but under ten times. The CDR3 DNA reads TGTGCCATCGGGGGGGACGGGAACCAGCATTTT. Encoded protein: CAIGGDGNQHF. The chain couples TRBV28 to TRBJ1-5; a weak D match, TRBD1 (5 bases). Per germline, CDR1 MDHEN and CDR2 SYDVKM. CDR3 size: 11 residues. V lost 10 bases and J lost 12, with 16 bases in between.

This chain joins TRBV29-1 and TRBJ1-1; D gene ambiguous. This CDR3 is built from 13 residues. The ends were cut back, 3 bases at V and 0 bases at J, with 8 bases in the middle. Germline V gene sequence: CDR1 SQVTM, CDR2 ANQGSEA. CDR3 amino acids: CSVEAQMNTEAFF. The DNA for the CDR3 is TGCAGCGTTGAGGCACAGATGAACACTGAAGCTTTCTTT.

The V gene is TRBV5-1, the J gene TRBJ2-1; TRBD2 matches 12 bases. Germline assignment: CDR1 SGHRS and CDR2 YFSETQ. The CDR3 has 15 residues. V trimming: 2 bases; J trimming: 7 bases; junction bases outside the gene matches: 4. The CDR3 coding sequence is TGCGCCAGCAGCTTCAGACTAGCGGGAGAGAATGAGCAGTTCTTC. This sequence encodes CASSFRLAGENEQFF.

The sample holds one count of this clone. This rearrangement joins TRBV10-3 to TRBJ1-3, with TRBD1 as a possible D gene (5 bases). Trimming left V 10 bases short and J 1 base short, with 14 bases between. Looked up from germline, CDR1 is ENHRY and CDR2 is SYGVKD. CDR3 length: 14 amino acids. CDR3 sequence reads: CATRTGYSGNTIYF. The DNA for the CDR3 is TGTGCCACTCGAACAGGATATTCTGGAAACACCATATATTTT.

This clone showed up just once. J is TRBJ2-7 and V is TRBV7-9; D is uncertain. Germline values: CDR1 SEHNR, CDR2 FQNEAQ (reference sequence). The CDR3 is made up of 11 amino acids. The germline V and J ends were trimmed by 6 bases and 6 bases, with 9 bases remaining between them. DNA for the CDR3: TGTGCCAGCAGAAGCGTCCTCGAGCAGTACTTC. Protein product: CASRSVLEQYF.

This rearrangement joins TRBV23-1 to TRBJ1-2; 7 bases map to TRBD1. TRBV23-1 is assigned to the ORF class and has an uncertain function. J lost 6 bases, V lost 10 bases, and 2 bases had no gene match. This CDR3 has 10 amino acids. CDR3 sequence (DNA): TGCGCCACAGGGGGAGATGGCTACACCTTC. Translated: CATGGDGYTF.

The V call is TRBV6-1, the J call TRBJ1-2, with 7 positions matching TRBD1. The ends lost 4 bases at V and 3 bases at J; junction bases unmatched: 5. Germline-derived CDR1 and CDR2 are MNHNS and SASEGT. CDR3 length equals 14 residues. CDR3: CASSGAGGDYGYTF. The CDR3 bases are TGTGCCAGCAGTGGGGCAGGGGGAGACTATGGCTACACCTTC.

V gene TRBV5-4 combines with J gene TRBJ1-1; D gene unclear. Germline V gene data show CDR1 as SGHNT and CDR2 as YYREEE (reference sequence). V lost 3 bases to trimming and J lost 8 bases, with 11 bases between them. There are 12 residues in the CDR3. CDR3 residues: CASSSKTWEAFF. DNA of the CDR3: TGTGCCAGCAGCTCCAAGACTTGGGAAGCTTTCTTT.

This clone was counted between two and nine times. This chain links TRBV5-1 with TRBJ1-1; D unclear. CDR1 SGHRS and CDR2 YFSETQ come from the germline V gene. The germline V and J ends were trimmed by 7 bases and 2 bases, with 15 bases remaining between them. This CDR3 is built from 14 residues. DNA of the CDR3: TGCGCCAGCTCTTCGGCTGGAGGAAACACTGAAGCTTTCTTT. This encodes CASSSAGGNTEAFF.

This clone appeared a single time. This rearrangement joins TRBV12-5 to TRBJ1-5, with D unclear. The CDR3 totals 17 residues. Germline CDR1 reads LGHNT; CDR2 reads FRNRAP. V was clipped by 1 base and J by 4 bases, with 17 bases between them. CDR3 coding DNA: TGTGCTAGTGGTTTGGCTCGTGCAGAGACTTATAATCAGCCCCAGCATTTT. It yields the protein CASGLARAETYNQPQHF.

CDR3 protein: CASSSSGTGEETQYF. In DNA, the CDR3 is TGCGCCAGCAGCTCATCCGGGACAGGGGAGGAGACCCAGTACTTC. V and J are TRBV5-1 and TRBJ2-5; TRBD1 agrees at 10 bases. Trimming took 3 bases from V and 5 from J; bases not matched to a gene: 7. CDR1 is SGHRS, CDR2 YFSETQ, per germline. The CDR3 sequence is 15 residues long.

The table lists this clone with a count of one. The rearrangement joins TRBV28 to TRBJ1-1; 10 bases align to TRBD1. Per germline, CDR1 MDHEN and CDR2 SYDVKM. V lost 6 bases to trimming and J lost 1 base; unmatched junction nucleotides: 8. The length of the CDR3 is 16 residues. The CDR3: CASRPRTGGTNTEAFF. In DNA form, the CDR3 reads TGTGCCAGCAGACCCAGGACAGGGGGAACGAACACTGAAGCTTTCTTT.

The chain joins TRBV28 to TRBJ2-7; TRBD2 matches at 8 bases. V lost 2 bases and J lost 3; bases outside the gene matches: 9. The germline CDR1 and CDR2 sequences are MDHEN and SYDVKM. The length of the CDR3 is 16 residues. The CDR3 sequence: CASSLPGQREIYEQYF. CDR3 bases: TGTGCCAGCAGTTTACCTGGTCAGCGGGAGATCTACGAGCAGTACTTC.

DNA for the CDR3: TGTGCCAGCAGCTTGGTGCCTAGCGGGGCGCAGTACTTC. It yields the protein CASSLVPSGAQYF. V usage is TRBV5-6 and J usage is TRBJ2-5, with TRBD2 matching over 9 bases. The CDR3 length is 13 residues. Unmatched junction bases numbered 5, after V lost 0 bases and J lost 11 bases. The germline V gene has CDR1 SGHDT and CDR2 YYEEEE.

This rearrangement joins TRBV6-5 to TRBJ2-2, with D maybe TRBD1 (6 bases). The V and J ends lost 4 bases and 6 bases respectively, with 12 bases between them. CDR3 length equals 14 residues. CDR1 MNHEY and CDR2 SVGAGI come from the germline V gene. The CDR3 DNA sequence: TGTGCCAGCAGTTTTACAGGGTTGGCCGGGGAGCTGTTTTTT. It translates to CASSFTGLAGELFF.

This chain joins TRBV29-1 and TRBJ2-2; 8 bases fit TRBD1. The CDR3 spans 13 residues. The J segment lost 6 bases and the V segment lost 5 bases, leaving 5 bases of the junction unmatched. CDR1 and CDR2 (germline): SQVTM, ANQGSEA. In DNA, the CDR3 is TGCAGCGTTTCTCAGGGGGCGGCCGGGGAGCTGTTTTTT. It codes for CSVSQGAAGELFF.

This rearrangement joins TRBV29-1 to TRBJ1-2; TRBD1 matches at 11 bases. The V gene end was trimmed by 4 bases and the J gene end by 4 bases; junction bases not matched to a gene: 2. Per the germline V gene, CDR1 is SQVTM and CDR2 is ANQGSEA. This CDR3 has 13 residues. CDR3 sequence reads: CSVGDRGSYGYTF. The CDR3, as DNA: TGCAGCGTTGGGGACAGGGGGTCCTATGGCTACACCTTC.

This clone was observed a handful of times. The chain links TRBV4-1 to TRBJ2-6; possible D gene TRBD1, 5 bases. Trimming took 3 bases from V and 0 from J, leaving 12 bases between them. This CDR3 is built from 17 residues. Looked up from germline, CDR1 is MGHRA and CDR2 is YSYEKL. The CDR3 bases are TGCGCCAGCAGCCACGGCCAGGGAAGCTCTGGGGCCAACGTCCTGACTTTC. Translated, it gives CASSHGQGSSGANVLTF.

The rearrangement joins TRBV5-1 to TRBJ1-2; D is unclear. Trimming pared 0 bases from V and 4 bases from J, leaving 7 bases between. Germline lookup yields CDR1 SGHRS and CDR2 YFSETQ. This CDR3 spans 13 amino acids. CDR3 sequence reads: CASSLDRFYGYTF. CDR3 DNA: TGCGCCAGCAGCTTGGACAGATTCTATGGCTACACCTTC.

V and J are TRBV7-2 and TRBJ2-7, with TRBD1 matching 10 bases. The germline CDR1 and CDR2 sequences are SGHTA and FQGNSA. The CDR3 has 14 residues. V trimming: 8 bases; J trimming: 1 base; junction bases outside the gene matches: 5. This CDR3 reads CASCRDRGSYEQYF. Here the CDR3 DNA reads TGTGCCAGCTGCCGGGACAGGGGATCCTACGAGCAGTACTTC.